The clone carrying this T cell receptor beta chain was detected ten times or more. These data are taken from a study of CD8+CD57+ T cells in acquired aplastic anemia. Germline CDR1 reads LNHDA; CDR2 reads SQIVND (reference sequence). The CDR3 contains 15 residues. The J segment lost 6 bases and the V segment lost 7 bases, leaving 9 bases of the junction unmatched. Investigators profiled TCR beta VDJ and CDR3 from genomic DNA template. Each CDR3 protein is one row after TCRdb ran MiXCR on the reads. The data show more than 150,000 distinct CDR3 sequences, roughly half seen once. Material: sorted CD4+, CD8+, or CD8+CD57+ T cells (not recorded which) from PBMCs. This rearrangement joins TRBV19 to TRBJ2-2; TRBD1 matches 9 bases. The source of this sequence is a human donor in good health. This chain's CDR3 is CASTKGQGGAGELFF. The DNA for the CDR3 is TGTGCCAGTACCAAGGGACAGGGTGGTGCCGGGGAGCTGTTTTTT.